This TCR beta chain was observed in a study of cytomegalovirus exposure and HLA in healthy donors. In the PCR, 60 Vbeta and 13 Jbeta primers were used. Clones were sequenced by immunoSEQ multiplex PCR, and TCRdb holds only the in-frame ones, with some missing. The data contain fewer than 200,000 clones, about 79% of them singletons. V was pared by 0 bases and J by 8 bases, with 8 bases between. CDR3 length: 12 amino acids. CDR1 and CDR2 from the germline V gene are SGHNT and YYREEE (reference sequence). Material: PBMCs. The sequence came from a female donor in good health and CMV-seronegative. The rearrangement links TRBV5-4 to TRBJ1-2, with D unresolved. The CDR3 DNA reads TGTGCCAGCAGCTTGGAAATCGGGGGCTACACCTTC. It translates to CASSLEIGGYTF. Based on the CDR3 plus reference TRBV5-4 and TRBJ1-2, the full variable domain is ETGVTQSPTHLIKTRGQQVTLRCSSQSGHNTVSWYQQALGQGPQFIFQYYREEENGRGNFPPRFSGLQFPNYSSELNVNALELDDSALYLCASSLEIGGYTFGSGTRLTVV.